The 24 T cell receptor beta chains reported below all come from one sample, sequenced in a study of early T cells in non-severe SARS-CoV-2 infection. TCRdb redid the calling of the 5' RACE reads with MiXCR, one entry per CDR3 protein. The repertoire holds some 82,000 distinct CDR3 sequences, with about 12% as singletons. The starting material was whole blood, obtained at baseline. Receptors originate from an adult who was a healthcare worker with PCR-confirmed SARS-CoV-2 infection or an uninfected control (not recorded which).

This clonotype was counted ten times or more. The chain is built from TRBV6-6 and TRBJ2-7, with 12 bases aligning to TRBD2. Losses at the gene ends were 5 bases for V and 4 bases for J; bases not matched to a gene: 3. Germline V gives CDR1 MNHNY, CDR2 SVGAGI (reference sequence). CDR3 length: 14 amino acids. CDR3 protein: CASSKTSGSYEQYF. Here the CDR3 DNA reads TGTGCCAGCAGTAAGACTAGCGGGAGTTACGAGCAGTACTTC.

The chain uses TRBV6-5 and TRBJ2-1; D gene uncertain. CDR3 length equals 14 residues. In germline, CDR1 is MNHEY, CDR2 SVGAGI. V lost 6 bases, J lost 10 bases, and 19 bases lay in between. CDR3 in amino acids: CASRPGPLGAEQFF. The CDR3 region has the DNA TGTGCCAGCAGACCCGGGCCTCTCGGAGCAGAGCAGTTCTTC.

This chain joins TRBV10-3 and TRBJ1-2; TRBD1 might be the D (6 bases). V lost 3 bases and J lost 4, with 12 bases in between. Germline assignment: CDR1 ENHRY and CDR2 SYGVKD. The CDR3 extends over 14 amino acids. This CDR3 is CAISDSGGFYGYTF. In DNA form, the CDR3 reads TGTGCCATCAGTGACAGCGGGGGCTTCTATGGCTACACCTTC.

V gene TRBV7-8 combines with J gene TRBJ2-4; D gene unclear. This CDR3 has 17 amino acids. Looked up from germline, CDR1 is SGHVS and CDR2 is FQNEAQ. Trimming removed 2 bases at V and 0 bases at J, with 14 bases between. CDR3 sequence: CASSLNLAGLAKNIQYF. CDR3 bases: TGTGCCAGCAGCTTAAATTTAGCTGGCTTAGCCAAAAACATTCAGTACTTC.

At least ten counts were recorded for this clonotype. The chain recombines TRBV25-1 with TRBJ2-5, with D uncertain. The ends were cut back, 6 bases at V and 3 bases at J, with 2 bases in the middle. This CDR3 is built from 10 residues. The V gene's germline CDR1 is MGHDK and CDR2 SYGVNS. The CDR3 here is CASRKETQYF. As DNA, the CDR3 is TGTGCCAGCAGGAAAGAGACCCAGTACTTC.

The V and J genes are TRBV12-3 or TRBV12-4 and TRBJ2-4; 9 bases fit TRBD1. V was clipped by 4 bases and J by 8 bases; unmatched bases: 15. The CDR3 is made up of 17 amino acids. The CDR3 spells CASSSPPPGTGWDIQYF. In DNA, the CDR3 is TGTGCCAGCAGTTCCCCCCCTCCCGGGACAGGGTGGGACATTCAGTACTTC.

The chain combines TRBV6-5 with TRBJ1-3; D unresolved. CDR1 is MNHEY, CDR2 SVGAGI, per germline. The CDR3 runs to 14 residues. V was cut by 0 bases and J by 4 bases, with 7 bases left in between. The CDR3 sequence: CASSYSLSGNTIYF. CDR3 coding DNA: TGTGCCAGCAGTTACTCTTTGTCGGGAAACACCATATATTTT.

V and J are TRBV4-1 and TRBJ2-7; D ambiguous. The germline V gene has CDR1 MGHRA and CDR2 YSYEKL. The ends were cut back, 4 bases at V and 0 bases at J, with 13 bases in the middle. The CDR3 runs to 15 residues. The CDR3 loop reads CASSPTWGSSYEQYF. In DNA, the CDR3 is TGCGCCAGCAGCCCCACCTGGGGTAGCTCCTACGAGCAGTACTTC.

This clonotype was counted only a few times. V gene TRBV5-1 combines with J gene TRBJ2-5, with D perhaps TRBD2 (6 bases). Trimming stripped 0 bases from V and 2 bases from J, with 17 bases between. Germline CDR1 reads SGHRS; CDR2 reads YFSETQ. The CDR3 length is 17 residues. Here the CDR3 DNA reads TGCGCCAGCAGCTTGGGGGGACTGGGGCCGAGGCAAGAGACCCAGTACTTC. Its translation: CASSLGGLGPRQETQYF.

This clonotype was counted only a few times. The rearrangement joins TRBV3-1 to TRBJ2-7, with D uncertain. Germline V gene lookup returns CDR1 LGHDT and CDR2 YNNKEL (reference sequence). The CDR3 sequence is 14 residues long. V was cut by 1 base and J by 7 bases, with 14 bases left in between. The CDR3, as DNA: TGTGCCAGCAGCCAAGCCCGTGTGGGCCGGGAGCAGTACTTC. Translation: CASSQARVGREQYF.

In this sample, this clonotype turned up many times. The chain couples TRBV20-1 to TRBJ1-5; D is ambiguous. Trimming cost V 0 bases and J 3 bases, with 12 bases left between them. This CDR3 is 15 amino acids long. Germline values: CDR1 DFQATT, CDR2 SNEGSKA (reference sequence). This CDR3 is CSARDQPGSNQPQHF. The DNA for the CDR3 is TGCAGTGCTAGAGATCAGCCGGGGTCCAATCAGCCCCAGCATTTT.

The V gene is TRBV12-5, the J gene TRBJ2-2; D is unclear. This CDR3 has 17 amino acids. V was trimmed by 0 bases and J by 1 base, leaving 12 bases between them. CDR1 is LGHNT, CDR2 FRNRAP, per germline. CDR3 sequence reads: CASGLVRGAENTGELFF. CDR3 coding DNA: TGTGCTAGTGGTTTGGTTCGCGGAGCTGAGAACACCGGGGAGCTGTTTTTT.

This clonotype has a handful of counts. The chain combines TRBV6-2 or TRBV6-3 with TRBJ2-7, with 7 positions matching TRBD2. Germline trimming cut 3 bases from V and 6 bases from J; bases unmatched to any gene: 11. Germline lookup yields CDR1 MNHEY and CDR2 SVGEGT. This CDR3 comprises 15 residues. CDR3 bases: TGTGCCAGCAGTTATGCCGGACTAGTGACGGGCGAGCAGTACTTC. This encodes CASSYAGLVTGEQYF.

This clonotype was found many times. The rearrangement links TRBV6-6 to TRBJ2-1, with TRBD2 matching 7 bases. V trimming: 6 bases; J trimming: 7 bases; junction bases outside the gene matches: 12. CDR1 and CDR2 (germline): MNHNY, SVGAGI (reference sequence). CDR3 size: 15 residues. CDR3 loop: CASSIGEGRGNEQFF. CDR3 bases: TGTGCCAGCAGCATAGGGGAGGGTCGGGGGAATGAGCAGTTCTTC.

In this sample, this clonotype turned up many times. The chain links TRBV11-3 to TRBJ1-2, with 9 bases fitting TRBD1. Germline loops: CDR1 SGHNT, CDR2 YENEEA. Unmatched junction bases numbered 6, after V lost 5 bases and J lost 14 bases. This CDR3 region has 11 residues. The CDR3 region is CASSSGQGKTF. The CDR3 nucleotides read TGTGCCAGCAGCAGCGGACAGGGGAAAACCTTC.

The table lists this clonotype with many counts. The chain links TRBV18 to TRBJ2-3; maybe TRBD2 (5 bases). V was clipped by 3 bases and J by 11 bases, with 18 bases between them. Germline V gene sequence: CDR1 KGHSH, CDR2 LQKENI. This CDR3 spans 14 amino acids. CDR3 in DNA: TGTGCCAGCTCACCGCGGGCCCAAGGTGGCGTGCAGTATTTT. It specifies CASSPRAQGGVQYF.

This clonotype was counted ten times or more. The chain recombines TRBV27 with TRBJ2-7; TRBD2 matches at 8 bases. The CDR3 contains 17 residues. J lost 2 bases, V lost 3 bases, and 12 bases had no gene match. Germline CDR1 MNHEY, CDR2 SMNVEV (reference sequence). CDR3 bases: TGTGCCAGCAGTTTCCAACCCCGCGGGGGGCAGCCCTACGAGCAGTACTTC. Translation: CASSFQPRGGQPYEQYF.

This clonotype has at least ten counts. The V gene is TRBV11-2, the J gene TRBJ2-7; D is ambiguous. Germline CDR1 reads SGHAT; CDR2 reads FQNNGV. V dropped 4 bases and J dropped 2 bases, with 6 bases sitting between them. The CDR3 spans 12 residues. CDR3 coding DNA: TGTGCCAGCAGCTCCCACCCCTACGAGCAGTACTTC. Its translation is CASSSHPYEQYF.

V is TRBV3-1 and J is TRBJ2-3; D gene ambiguous. The germline V and J ends were trimmed by 5 bases and 6 bases, with 9 bases remaining between them. Germline V gives CDR1 LGHDT, CDR2 YNNKEL (reference sequence). This CDR3 is 12 amino acids long. The chain's CDR3 is CASSSRGDTQYF. The CDR3 coding sequence is TGTGCCAGCAGCTCCCGTGGGGATACGCAGTATTTT.

The rearrangement links TRBV6-2 or TRBV6-3 to TRBJ1-2; 11 bases are shared with TRBD1. The V gene's germline CDR1 is MNHEY and CDR2 SVGEGT. With V trimmed by 7 bases and J by 4 bases, 11 bases remained unmatched. This CDR3 is built from 16 residues. CDR3 region: CASTDGQGASLYGYTF. CDR3 DNA: TGTGCCAGCACCGACGGACAGGGGGCTTCCCTCTATGGCTACACCTTC.

This clonotype has just a few counts. The V gene is TRBV10-3, the J gene TRBJ2-3; the D gene is possibly TRBD2 (6 bases). Trimming removed 0 bases from V and 8 bases from J, with 9 bases in between. The germline V gene encodes CDR1 ENHRY and CDR2 SYGVKD. The CDR3 contains 13 residues. CDR3: CAISESPGVTQYF. The CDR3 coding sequence is TGTGCCATCAGTGAGTCTCCGGGGGTTACGCAGTATTTT.

The gene calls are TRBV9 and TRBJ1-2, with 7 positions matching TRBD1. Germline-derived CDR1 and CDR2 are SGDLS and YYNGEE. V lost 0 bases and J lost 2; bases outside the gene matches: 13. The CDR3 spans 18 residues. The CDR3 DNA is TGTGCCAGCAGCGTAGAGCTCTACGGAGGGACAGAGAACTATGGCTACACCTTC. Translating gives CASSVELYGGTENYGYTF.

This clonotype has at least ten counts. The gene calls are TRBV11-2 and TRBJ2-5, with D uncertain. The CDR3 contains 12 residues. Trimming removed 5 bases at V and 1 base at J, with 5 bases between. Germline assignment: CDR1 SGHAT and CDR2 FQNNGV. The CDR3 nucleotides read TGTGCCAGCAGCCCCCTCCAAGAGACCCAGTACTTC. It translates to CASSPLQETQYF.

The table lists this clonotype with many counts. The rearrangement links TRBV12-5 to TRBJ2-5, with D unresolved. The CDR3 extends over 11 amino acids. V lost 7 bases, J lost 5 bases, and 8 bases lay in between. Germline CDR1 is LGHNT and CDR2 is FRNRAP. The CDR3 region has the DNA TGTGCTAGTGCCCGTTGGGAGACCCAGTACTTC. Residues: CASARWETQYF. Variable domain in full (rest from reference TRBV12-5 and TRBJ2-5): DARVTQTPRHKVTEMGQEVTMRCQPILGHNTVFWYRQTMMQGLELLAYFRNRAPLDDSGMPKDRFSAEMPDATLATLKIQPSEPRDSAVYFCASARWETQYFGPGTRLLVL.